One T cell receptor beta chain is described in this entry. This clone was picked up a small number of times. Its antigen remains unidentified. No base quality information exists; no much larger clone differs at one position. The study evaluated CTLA-4 blockade (ipilimumab) given together with focal radiation therapy in patients who had chemo-refractory metastatic non-small-cell lung cancer. This sample is drawn from a study of radiotherapy plus CTLA-4 blockade in lung cancer (dated by TCRdb to the late 2010s). Notes on the research overall: Among enrolled patients, roughly 20% had an objective response and 31% reached disease control.

Library prep was done by the immunoSEQ multiplex PCR assay. What TCRdb holds here is the immuneACCESS table cut down to in-frame rearrangements. Part of the clones is not present; checked against another copy, under half of the missing clones reflect an unresolved V gene, and the others are unexplained. Present in this sample are tens of thousands of clones, 60% to 75% of which were seen just once. The ten largest clones take up 4% of the sample. Overall study outcomes, separate from this receptor: Early dynamic changes in blood T cell clones, together with increased serum interferon-beta after radiation, were reported as the strongest predictors of response. TCR clones derived from tumors expanded in peripheral blood after treatment with radiotherapy and ipilimumab.

The CDR3 covers 16 residues, taking in both the cysteine and the phenylalanine. Here the CDR3 DNA is all that survives: 48 bases in frame from base 1. Deletion took 6 bases off V and 4 bases off J, with a span of 21 bases between the germline ends. In the germline V gene, CDR1 corresponds to MDHEN and CDR2 to SYDVKM. Rearrangement joined TRBV28 to TRBJ1-2; 6 matching bases give a weak D call of TRBD1. This specimen consisted of peripheral blood, obtained from a patient treated with radiotherapy plus ipilimumab. The sequence came from a human donor with non-small cell lung cancer who had stable disease on radiotherapy plus ipilimumab. The encoded CDR3 is CASSPPLQGLIYGYTF. The nucleotides are TGTGCCAGCAGCCCCCCCCTACAGGGATTAATCTATGGCTACACCTTC.